This TCR beta chain was sequenced in a study of identifying expanded T cells in peripheral blood. Findings and limits, study-wide: Differentially abundant clones: about 1.2 between replicates, 16.4 at two to three weeks, less than 25 at four. Variance in clone template counts between roughly two-week samples significantly increased with total template count across all healthy donors.

Trimming pared 6 bases from V and 1 base from J, leaving 21 bases between. The CDR3 covers 18 residues. CDR1 SNHLY and CDR2 FYNNEI come from the germline V gene. The protocol was immunoSEQ multiplex PCR, while the TCRdb copy is restricted to in-frame clones and leaves out a portion. The sample lists approximately 85,000 clones; about 83% were seen once. Points on this clone: Its specificity is unknown.

The origin of this receptor is a person aged 18-70 years in good health. Source material: blood. The J gene is TRBJ2-2, the V gene TRBV2; D is uncertain. This chain's CDR3 is CASRTLTDTQLNTGELFF. CDR3 sequence (DNA): TGTGCCAGCAGGACATTAACAGACACCCAGTTGAACACCGGGGAGCTGTTTTTT.